The source of this T cell receptor beta chain is a study of quantifying T cell responses using KT2 cells. Study-level information: TCR alpha and beta constant-region primers primed reverse transcription of RNA. Estimated efficiency of the T4 ligation step was above 8.5% under optimum conditions.

The sample is PBMC spiked with counted cells of clone KT2. KT2 cells were mixed with fixed PBMC numbers at varying ratios. Per the germline V gene, CDR1 is SGHVS and CDR2 is FQNEAQ. Trimming removed 4 bases at V and 0 bases at J, with 14 bases between. This CDR3 spans 16 amino acids. A single-stranded UMI oligo with SP2 sequence was ligated to cDNA 3' ends. An equimolar mix of RC1.1 and RC1.2 primed the beta chain across TRBC1 and TRBC2. TCRdb independently ran MiXCR on the UMI-ligation and nested PCR reads; one entry per CDR3 protein. There are about 30,000 distinct CDR3 sequences in the sample; 7.3% occur only once, and approximately 14% lies in the top ten. This clonotype was observed a handful of times.

The sequencing sample was made of PBMCs spiked with cells of the T cell clone KT2. V is TRBV7-8 and J is TRBJ2-3; possible D gene TRBD2, 5 bases. This receptor was identified in a human donor. CDR3: CASSSLWAGSTDTQYF. CDR3 DNA sequence: TGTGCCAGCAGCTCCCTATGGGCGGGTAGCACAGATACGCAGTATTTT.